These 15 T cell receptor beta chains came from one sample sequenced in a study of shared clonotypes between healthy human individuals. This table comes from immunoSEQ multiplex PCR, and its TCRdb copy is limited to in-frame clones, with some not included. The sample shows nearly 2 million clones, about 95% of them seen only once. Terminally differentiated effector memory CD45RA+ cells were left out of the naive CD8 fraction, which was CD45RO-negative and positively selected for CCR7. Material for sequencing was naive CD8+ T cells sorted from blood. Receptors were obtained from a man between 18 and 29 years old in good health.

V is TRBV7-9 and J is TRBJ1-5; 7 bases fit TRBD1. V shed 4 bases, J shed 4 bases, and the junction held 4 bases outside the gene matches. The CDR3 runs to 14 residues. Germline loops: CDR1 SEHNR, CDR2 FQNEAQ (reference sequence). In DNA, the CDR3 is TGTGCCAGCAGCTCAGGGGGGATAAATCAGCCCCAGCATTTT. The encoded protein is CASSSGGINQPQHF.

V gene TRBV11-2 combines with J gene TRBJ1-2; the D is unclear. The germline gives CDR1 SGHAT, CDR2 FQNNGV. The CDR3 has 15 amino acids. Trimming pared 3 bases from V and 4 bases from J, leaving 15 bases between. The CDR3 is CASSFRATGFYGYTF. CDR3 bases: TGTGCCAGCAGCTTTAGGGCAACGGGGTTCTATGGCTACACCTTC. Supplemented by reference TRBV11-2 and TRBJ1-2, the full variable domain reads EAGVAQSPRYKIIEKRQSVAFWCNPISGHATLYWYQQILGQGPKLLIQFQNNGVVDDSQLPKDRFSAERLKGVDSTLKIQPAKLEDSAVYLCASSFRATGFYGYTFGSGTRLTVV.

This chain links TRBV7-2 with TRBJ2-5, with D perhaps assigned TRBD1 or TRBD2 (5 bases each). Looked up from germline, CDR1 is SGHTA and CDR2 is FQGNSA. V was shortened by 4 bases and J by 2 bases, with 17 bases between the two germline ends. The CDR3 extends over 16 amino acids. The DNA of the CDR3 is TGTGCCAGCAGCTCCGAAGTCGGGGCTTGGCAAGAGACCCAGTACTTC. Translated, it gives CASSSEVGAWQETQYF.

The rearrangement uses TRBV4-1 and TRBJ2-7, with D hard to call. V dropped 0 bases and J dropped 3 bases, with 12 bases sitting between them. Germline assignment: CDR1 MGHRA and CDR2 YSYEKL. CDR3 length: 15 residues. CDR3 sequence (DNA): TGCGCCAGCAGCCAAGATTCACCGTCAATCTACGAGCAGTACTTC. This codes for CASSQDSPSIYEQYF.

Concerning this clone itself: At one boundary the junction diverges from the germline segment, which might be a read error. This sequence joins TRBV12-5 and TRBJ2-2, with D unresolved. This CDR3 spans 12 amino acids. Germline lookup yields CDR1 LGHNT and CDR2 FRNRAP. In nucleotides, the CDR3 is TGTGCTAGTGGCTTGGGCTACGGGGAGCTGTTTTTT. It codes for CASGLGYGELFF.

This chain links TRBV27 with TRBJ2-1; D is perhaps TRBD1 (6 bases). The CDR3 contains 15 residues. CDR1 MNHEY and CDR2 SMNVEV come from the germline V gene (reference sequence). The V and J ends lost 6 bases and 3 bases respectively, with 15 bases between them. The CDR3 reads CASSRTVEFYNEQFF. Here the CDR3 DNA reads TGTGCCAGCAGCCGGACAGTTGAGTTCTACAATGAGCAGTTCTTC.

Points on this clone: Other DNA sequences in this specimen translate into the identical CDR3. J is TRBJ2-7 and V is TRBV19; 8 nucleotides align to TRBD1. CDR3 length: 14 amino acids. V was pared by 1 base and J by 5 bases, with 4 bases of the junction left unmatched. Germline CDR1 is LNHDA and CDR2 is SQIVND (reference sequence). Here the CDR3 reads CASSIVQGADEQYF. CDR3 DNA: TGTGCCAGTAGTATAGTCCAGGGGGCAGACGAGCAGTACTTC.

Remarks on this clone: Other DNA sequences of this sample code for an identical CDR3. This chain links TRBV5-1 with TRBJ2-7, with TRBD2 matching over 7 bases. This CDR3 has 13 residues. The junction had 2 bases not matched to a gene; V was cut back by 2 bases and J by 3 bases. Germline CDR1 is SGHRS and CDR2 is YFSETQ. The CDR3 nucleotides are TGCGCCAGCAGCTTAGGCGGGGGCTACGAGCAGTACTTC. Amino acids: CASSLGGGYEQYF.

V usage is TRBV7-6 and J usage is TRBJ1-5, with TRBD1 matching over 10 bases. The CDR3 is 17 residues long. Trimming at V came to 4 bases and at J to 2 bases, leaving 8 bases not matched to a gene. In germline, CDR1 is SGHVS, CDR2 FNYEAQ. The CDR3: CASSSQRDRGCNQPQHF. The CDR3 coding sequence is TGTGCCAGCAGCTCACAGCGGGACAGGGGCTGCAATCAGCCCCAGCATTTT. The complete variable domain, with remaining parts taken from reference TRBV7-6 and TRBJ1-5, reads GAGVSQSPRYKVTKRGQDVALRCDPISGHVSLYWYRQALGQGPEFLTYFNYEAQQDKSGLPNDRFSAERPEGSISTLTIQRTEQRDSAMYRCASSSQRDRGCNQPQHFGDGTRLSIL.

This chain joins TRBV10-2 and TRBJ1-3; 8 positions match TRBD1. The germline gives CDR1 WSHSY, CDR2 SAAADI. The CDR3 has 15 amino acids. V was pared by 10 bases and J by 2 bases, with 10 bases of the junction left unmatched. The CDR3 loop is CANTTGECPGNTIYF. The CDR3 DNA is TGCGCCAATACGACAGGGGAATGCCCTGGAAACACCATATATTTT.

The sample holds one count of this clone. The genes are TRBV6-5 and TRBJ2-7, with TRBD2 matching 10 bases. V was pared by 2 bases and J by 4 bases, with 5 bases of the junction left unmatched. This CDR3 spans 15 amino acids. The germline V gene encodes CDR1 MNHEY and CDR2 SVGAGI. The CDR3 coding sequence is TGTGCCAGCAGTTACCTCACTAGCGGGATTTACGAGCAGTACTTC. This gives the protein CASSYLTSGIYEQYF.

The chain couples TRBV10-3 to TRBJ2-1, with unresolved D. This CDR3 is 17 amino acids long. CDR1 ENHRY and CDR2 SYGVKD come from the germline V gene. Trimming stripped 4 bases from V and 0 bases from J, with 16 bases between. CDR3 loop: CAISVPSQQSSYNEQFF. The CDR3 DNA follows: TGTGCCATCAGTGTGCCCTCCCAACAGAGCTCCTACAATGAGCAGTTCTTC.

The DNA for the CDR3 is TGTGCCAGCAGCTTAGATGGGGAGGGACTAGCGGCGCAAGAGACCCAGTACTTC. It translates to CASSLDGEGLAAQETQYF. The J gene is TRBJ2-5, the V gene TRBV7-9; 11 nucleotides match TRBD2. This CDR3 comprises 18 residues. From germline, CDR1 is SEHNR and CDR2 FQNEAQ (reference sequence). Losses at the gene ends were 1 base for V and 2 bases for J; bases not matched to a gene: 9.

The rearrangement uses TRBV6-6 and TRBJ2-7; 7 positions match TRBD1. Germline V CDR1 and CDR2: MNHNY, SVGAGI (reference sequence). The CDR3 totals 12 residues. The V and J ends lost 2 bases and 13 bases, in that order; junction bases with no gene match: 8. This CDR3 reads CASSYERTGTYF. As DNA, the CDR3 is TGTGCCAGCAGTTACGAGAGGACAGGTACCTACTTC.

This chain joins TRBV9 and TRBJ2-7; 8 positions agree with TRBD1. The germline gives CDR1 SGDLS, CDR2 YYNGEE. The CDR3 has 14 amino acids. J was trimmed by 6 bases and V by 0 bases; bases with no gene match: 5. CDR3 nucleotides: TGTGCCAGCAGCGTAGCTGACAGGGGATTCGAGCAGTACTTC. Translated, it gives CASSVADRGFEQYF.